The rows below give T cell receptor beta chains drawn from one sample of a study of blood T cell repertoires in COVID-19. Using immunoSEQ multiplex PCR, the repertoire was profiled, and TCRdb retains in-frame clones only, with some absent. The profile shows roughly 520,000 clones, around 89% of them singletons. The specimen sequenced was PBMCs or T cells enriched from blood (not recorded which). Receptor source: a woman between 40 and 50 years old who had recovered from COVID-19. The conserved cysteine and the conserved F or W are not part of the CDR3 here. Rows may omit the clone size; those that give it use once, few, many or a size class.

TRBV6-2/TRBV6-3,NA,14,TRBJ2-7,ASSYSRTGAYYEQY
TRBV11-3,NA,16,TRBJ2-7,ASSSPGLAGGDPYEQY
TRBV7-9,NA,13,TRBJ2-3,ASSLQGIGTDTQY
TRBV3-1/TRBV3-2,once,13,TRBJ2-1,ASSLGLAGSNEQF
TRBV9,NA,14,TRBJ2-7,ASSVAAATGFHEQY
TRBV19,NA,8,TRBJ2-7,ATKTNEQY
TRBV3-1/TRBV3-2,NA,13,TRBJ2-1,ASSERGLAASQQF
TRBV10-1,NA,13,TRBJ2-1,ASSDESRGGDEQF
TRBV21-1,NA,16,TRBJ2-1,ASSKGRANRNPYNEQF
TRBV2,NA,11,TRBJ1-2,ASSRQGWDGYT
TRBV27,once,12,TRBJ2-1,ASSGGQGHNEQF
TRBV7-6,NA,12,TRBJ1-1,ASSLSPGNTEAF
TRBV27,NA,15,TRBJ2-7,ASSPTFLVAGGYEQY
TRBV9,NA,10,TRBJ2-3,ASSPAGGTQY
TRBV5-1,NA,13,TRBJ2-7,ASSLLGEGSYEQY
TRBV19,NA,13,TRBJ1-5,ASSTYRDRVEPQH
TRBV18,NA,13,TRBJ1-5,ASSTDRGEGQPQH
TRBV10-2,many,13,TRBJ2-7,ASSDHPGGGNEQY
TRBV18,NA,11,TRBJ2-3,ASSQSTGVTQY
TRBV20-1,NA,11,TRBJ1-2,SASPGINYGYT
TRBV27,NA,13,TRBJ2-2,ASSLSVSVGGELF
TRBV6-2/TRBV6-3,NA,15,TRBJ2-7,ASSYETGTLSSYEQY
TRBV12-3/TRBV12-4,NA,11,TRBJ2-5,ASSPVFQETQY
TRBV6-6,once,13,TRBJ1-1,ASSSLQGADTEAF
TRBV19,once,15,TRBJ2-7,ASSPRSAGGLPYEQY
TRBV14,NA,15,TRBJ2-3,ASSQGWTSGYTDTQY
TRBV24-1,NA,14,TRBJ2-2,ATSDLGRGDSGELF
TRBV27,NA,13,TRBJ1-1,ASSLQRGGGTEAF
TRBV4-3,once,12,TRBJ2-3,ASSQAGSTDTQY
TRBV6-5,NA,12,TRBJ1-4,ASKDRSTNEKLF
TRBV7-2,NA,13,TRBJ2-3,ASSLASGSLDTQY
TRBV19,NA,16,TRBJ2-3,ASSIGINRVGGTDTQY
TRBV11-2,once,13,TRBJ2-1,ASSSGQGPYNEQF
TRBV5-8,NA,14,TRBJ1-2,ASSGATGGLDYGYT
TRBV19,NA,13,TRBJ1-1,ASSTGQIMNTEAF
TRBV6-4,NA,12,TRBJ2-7,ASSERAFSYEQY
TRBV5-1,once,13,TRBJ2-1,ASSPGGTGDNEQF
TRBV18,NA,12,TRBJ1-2,ASSPNMGSDGYT
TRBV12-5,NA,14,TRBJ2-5,ASGLPTGLYQETQY
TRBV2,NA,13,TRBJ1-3,ASSSGYFSGNTIY
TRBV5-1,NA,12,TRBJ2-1,ASSLFTGNNEQF
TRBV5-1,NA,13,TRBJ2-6,ASSLGESGANVLT
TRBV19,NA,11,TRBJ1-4,ASSLGRNEKLF
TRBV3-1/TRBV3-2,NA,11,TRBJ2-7,ASRQGGVYEQY